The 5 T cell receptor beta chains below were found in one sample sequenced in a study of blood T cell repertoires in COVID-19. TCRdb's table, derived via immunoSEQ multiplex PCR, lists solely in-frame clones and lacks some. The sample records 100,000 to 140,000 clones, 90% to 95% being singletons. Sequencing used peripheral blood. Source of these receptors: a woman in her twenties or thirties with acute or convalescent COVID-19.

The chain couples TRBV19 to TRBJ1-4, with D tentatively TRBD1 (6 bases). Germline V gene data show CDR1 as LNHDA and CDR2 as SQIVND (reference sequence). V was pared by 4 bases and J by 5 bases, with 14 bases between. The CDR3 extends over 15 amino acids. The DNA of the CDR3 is TGTGCCAGTAGTAACCCCAGGGGCGGGAATGAAAAACTGTTTTTT. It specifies CASSNPRGGNEKLFF.

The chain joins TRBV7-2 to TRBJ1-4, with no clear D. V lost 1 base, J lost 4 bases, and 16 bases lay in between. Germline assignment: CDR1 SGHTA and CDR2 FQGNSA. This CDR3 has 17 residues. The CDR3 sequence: CASSLGGTGSLNEKLFF. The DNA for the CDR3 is TGTGCCAGCAGCTTAGGGGGTACGGGAAGCCTTAATGAAAAACTGTTTTTT.

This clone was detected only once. CDR3 nucleotides: TGTGCCAGCAGCCTTCGGGATCAGCCCCAGCATTTT. Protein sequence: CASSLRDQPQHF. The J gene is TRBJ1-5, the V gene TRBV28, with unresolved D. The CDR3 is 12 amino acids. Germline V gene data show CDR1 as MDHEN and CDR2 as SYDVKM. V lost 6 bases, J lost 5 bases, and 8 bases lay in between.

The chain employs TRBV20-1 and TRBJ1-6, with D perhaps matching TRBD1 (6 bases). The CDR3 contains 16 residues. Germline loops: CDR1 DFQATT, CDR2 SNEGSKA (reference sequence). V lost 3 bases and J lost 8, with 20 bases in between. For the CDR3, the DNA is TGCAGTGCTAGTGAGGCCAGGTGGACAGAAGATTCACCCCTCCACTTT. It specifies CSASEARWTEDSPLHF.

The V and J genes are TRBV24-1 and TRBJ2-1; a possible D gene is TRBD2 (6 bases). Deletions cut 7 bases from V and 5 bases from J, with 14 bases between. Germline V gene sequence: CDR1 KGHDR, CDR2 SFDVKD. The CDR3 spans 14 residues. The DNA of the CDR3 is TGTGCCACCAGCCCCCCGGGGGAGGACAATGAGCAGTTCTTC. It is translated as CATSPPGEDNEQFF.